One and the same sample provided the 10 T cell receptor beta chains below, sequenced in a study of blood T cell repertoires in COVID-19. Here immunoSEQ multiplex PCR was the method, and the copy in TCRdb shows in-frame clones only, minus some. Here the sample spans around 160,000 clones, around 80% being singletons. Sequencing was done on a sample of peripheral blood. The receptors here all came from a human donor in a cohort sampled during active COVID-19.

The V call is TRBV5-1, the J call TRBJ2-4; 8 nucleotides line up with TRBD2. The CDR3 is made up of 15 amino acids. Germline V gene data show CDR1 as SGHRS and CDR2 as YFSETQ. Trimming removed 0 bases from V and 4 bases from J; junction bases left unmatched: 3. The CDR3 sequence is CASSLDAGGKNIQYF. CDR3 DNA sequence: TGCGCCAGCAGCTTGGACGCGGGAGGTAAAAACATTCAGTACTTC.

This sequence joins TRBV5-6 and TRBJ1-6; TRBD1 agrees at 8 bases. This CDR3 is 14 amino acids long. CDR1 is SGHDT and CDR2 is YYEEEE in the germline V gene. V was pared by 1 base and J by 10 bases, with 4 bases of the junction left unmatched. The CDR3: CASSLRAGGSPLHF. The DNA for the CDR3 is TGTGCCAGCAGCTTGCGGGCAGGGGGCTCACCCCTCCACTTT.

V gene TRBV6-6 combines with J gene TRBJ2-1, with 8 bases aligning to TRBD2. V shed 5 bases, J shed 0 bases, and the junction held 6 bases outside the gene matches. The CDR3 has 16 amino acids. The germline V gene encodes CDR1 MNHNY and CDR2 SVGAGI (reference sequence). CDR3 loop: CASSGERGPSYNEQFF. The DNA of the CDR3 is TGTGCCAGCAGTGGTGAGCGGGGGCCCTCCTACAATGAGCAGTTCTTC.

The genes are TRBV10-3 and TRBJ1-2; weak D call: TRBD1 (5 bases). Trimming left V 5 bases short and J 2 bases short, with 12 bases between. The CDR3 runs 14 residues. CDR1 is ENHRY and CDR2 is SYGVKD in the germline V gene. As DNA, the CDR3 is TGTGCCATCAGTCCAGGGTCAGAGAACTATGGCTACACCTTC. Residues: CAISPGSENYGYTF.

The chain couples TRBV5-6 to TRBJ1-2, with a weak D call TRBD1 (5 bases). The length of the CDR3 is 12 residues. CDR1 is SGHDT and CDR2 is YYEEEE in the germline V gene. V lost 6 bases, J lost 8 bases, and 14 bases lay in between. The chain's CDR3 is CASTRRGGGYTF. The CDR3 DNA follows: TGTGCCAGCACCCGGCGGGGGGGAGGCTACACCTTC.

The CDR3 DNA is TGTGCCTGGAGTGTACTGATTAACTATGGCTACACCTTC. Protein product: CAWSVLINYGYTF. The chain recombines TRBV30 with TRBJ1-2; D not resolved. V lost 0 bases and J 1 base, leaving 6 bases between the germline ends. Germline V CDR1 and CDR2: GTSNPN, SVGIG (reference sequence). The CDR3 is made up of 13 amino acids.

This chain joins TRBV11-3 and TRBJ2-4; 11 bases line up with TRBD2. The V segment lost 6 bases and the J segment 0 bases; nucleotides outside the gene matches: 4. The length of the CDR3 is 16 residues. Germline V gene sequence: CDR1 SGHNT, CDR2 YENEEA. CDR3 DNA: TGTGCCAGCAGGATACTAGCGGGGGAAGCCAAAAACATTCAGTACTTC. It specifies CASRILAGEAKNIQYF.

The CDR3 DNA reads as TGCGCCAGCAGTGACGGAGGAGGGCAGTTCTTC. Its protein is CASSDGGGQFF. The rearrangement joins TRBV10-1 to TRBJ2-1, with D tentatively TRBD2 (5 bases). Germline V gene data show CDR1 as WNHNN and CDR2 as SYGVQD (reference sequence). The CDR3 loop spans 11 amino acids. The V gene lost 3 bases and the J gene lost 12 bases, with 9 bases spanning the gap.

This clone appeared a few times. The chain combines TRBV5-1 with TRBJ1-1; tentative D call: TRBD1 (6 bases). V was cut by 7 bases and J by 4 bases, with 17 bases left in between. Germline-derived CDR1 and CDR2 are SGHRS and YFSETQ. The CDR3 is 14 residues long. The CDR3 loop is CASAGEGAGTEAFF. CDR3 nucleotide sequence: TGCGCCAGCGCAGGGGAAGGGGCCGGCACTGAAGCTTTCTTT.

The chain recombines TRBV12-3 or TRBV12-4 with TRBJ1-5; D is uncertain. This CDR3 spans 13 amino acids. V lost 3 bases and J lost 4, with 7 bases in between. This CDR3 reads CASSFRLNQPQHF. The CDR3 nucleotides are TGTGCCAGCAGTTTCAGGCTAAATCAGCCCCAGCATTTT.